This T cell receptor beta chain was recorded in a study of blood T cell repertoires in COVID-19. V lost 6 bases and J lost 9; bases outside the gene matches: 10. CDR1 and CDR2 from the germline V gene are MNHNS and SASEGT. The CDR3 contains 14 residues. Original processing notes: The assay estimated nucleated cells by amplifying reference gene primers. The table came from immunoSEQ multiplex PCR; TCRdb's copy has only in-frame clones and leaves some out. Clone size and the V and J calls come from that table; the DNA yielded D and trimming. The table records 110,000 to 150,000 clones, 84% of them present only once.

Sequencing was done on a sample of peripheral blood. V and J are TRBV6-1 and TRBJ2-1, with 8 bases that match TRBD1. This TCR derives from a human donor in a cohort sampled during active COVID-19. Here the CDR3 reads CASRAGGPVGEQFF. The CDR3 bases are TGTGCCAGCAGGGCAGGGGGCCCGGTCGGTGAGCAGTTCTTC.